This is a list of T cell receptor beta chains from one sample in a study of T cell repertoires in cytomegalovirus infection. One entry per CDR3 protein results from TCRdb running MiXCR on the reads. This table holds 450,000 to 550,000 distinct CDR3 sequences, 16% found once. Sequenced input: CD8+ T cells from PBMCs. The receptor source for this set is a human donor in good health (CMV status not recorded). Some clones in this sample may be carry-over from other donors' samples. CDR3s include the opening cysteine and the closing phenylalanine or tryptophan. Fields, in order: V gene, D gene, clone size, J gene, CDR3 protein, CDR3 DNA. The D gene is left open where the match is weak. Expanded clones are given a class, and other clones once, few, many or no size at all.

>TRBV7-3|TRBD2|-|TRBJ2-1
CASSLNGGGASEQFF
TGTGCCAGCAGCTTAAATGGCGGGGGGGCCAGTGAGCAGTTCTTC
>TRBV28|TRBD2|-|TRBJ2-1
CASSPPLAGNNEQFF
TGTGCCAGCAGCCCCCCACTAGCGGGAAACAATGAGCAGTTCTTC
>TRBV12-3/TRBV12-4|-|many|TRBJ1-5
CASSLGARRQAQHF
TGTGCCAGCAGTTTAGGGGCCAGGAGACAGGCCCAGCATTTT
>TRBV4-1|-|-|TRBJ2-3
CASSQVSREDTQYF
TGCGCCAGCAGCCAAGTATCCAGAGAAGATACGCAGTATTTT
>TRBV15|-|-|TRBJ1-6
CATSRDSGRGRSPLHF
TGTGCCACCAGCAGAGATTCGGGCAGGGGACGTTCACCCCTCCACTTT
>TRBV20-1|TRBD2|-|TRBJ2-7
CSARPPGLAPYEQYF
TGCAGTGCTAGACCCCCGGGACTAGCTCCCTACGAGCAGTACTTC
>TRBV20-1|TRBD2|few|TRBJ2-7
CSAKPGTSSTYEQYF
TGCAGTGCCAAACCCGGGACTAGCTCTACCTACGAGCAGTACTTC
>TRBV7-9|TRBD2|-|TRBJ2-7
CASSLVTSGGDEQYF
TGTGCCAGCAGCTTGGTAACTAGCGGTGGGGACGAGCAGTACTTC
>TRBV5-4|-|few|TRBJ1-1
CASSLGDARITEAFF
TGTGCCTCCTCCTTGGGGGACGCGCGGATCACTGAAGCTTTCTTT
>TRBV4-1|TRBD2|few|TRBJ2-7
CASSPLLGTGGYEQYF
TGCGCCAGCAGCCCCCTTCTTGGGACGGGGGGCTACGAGCAGTACTTC
>TRBV2|-|many|TRBJ2-7
CASSEAVGAGYEQYF
TGTGCCAGCAGTGAAGCTGTGGGGGCAGGCTACGAGCAGTACTTC
>TRBV11-2|-|many|TRBJ1-6
CASSNIAKGESPLHF
TGTGCCAGCAGCAACATCGCGAAGGGCGAGTCACCCCTCCACTTT
>TRBV28|TRBD2|many|TRBJ2-5
CASSLAGGRQETQYF
TGTGCCAGCAGTCTAGCGGGAGGGAGGCAAGAGACCCAGTACTTC
>TRBV2|-|many|TRBJ1-5
CASGPPQANSNQPQHF
TGTGCCAGCGGACCCCCTCAGGCAAATAGCAATCAGCCCCAGCATTTT
>TRBV14|TRBD1|many|TRBJ1-2
CASSQVDRVLSGYTF
TGTGCCAGCAGCCAAGTCGACAGGGTGTTGAGTGGCTACACCTTC
>TRBV20-1|-|once|TRBJ2-7
CSARDRRSASPYEQYF
TGCAGTGCTAGAGATCGGCGGTCCGCCTCCCCCTACGAGCAGTACTTC
>TRBV20-1|TRBD1|-|TRBJ1-4
CSAGDRGRNEKLFF
TGCAGTGCAGGCGACAGGGGGCGAAATGAAAAACTGTTTTTT
>TRBV19|-|-|TRBJ2-1
CASRGAEGQFF
TGTGCCAGTAGGGGGGCTGAGGGGCAGTTCTTC
>TRBV7-6|-|many|TRBJ1-6
CASSKLGTGLNSPLHF
TGTGCCAGCAGCAAACTCGGGACGGGACTTAATTCACCCCTCCACTTT
>TRBV9|TRBD2|-|TRBJ2-2
CASSVPLSGGDTGELFF
TGTGCCAGCAGCGTGCCATTGTCGGGAGGAGACACCGGGGAGCTGTTTTTT
>TRBV12-3/TRBV12-4|TRBD1|few|TRBJ1-2
CASSPYRGPNYGYTF
TGTGCCAGCAGTCCCTACAGGGGACCGAACTATGGCTACACCTTC
>TRBV7-8|-|many|TRBJ2-7
CASSLEGVTYEQYF
TGTGCCAGCAGCTTAGAGGGGGTTACCTACGAGCAGTACTTC
>TRBV29-1|-|-|TRBJ1-3
CSVEKLGSGNTIYF
TGCAGCGTTGAAAAGTTGGGTTCTGGAAACACCATATATTTT
>TRBV12-5|-|many|TRBJ1-2
CASGLGAGGYGYTF
TGTGCTAGTGGTCTAGGGGCTGGGGGCTATGGCTACACCTTC
>TRBV27|-|-|TRBJ1-2
CASSYRGPNYGYTF
TGTGCCAGCAGTTACCGGGGCCCTAACTATGGCTACACCTTC
>TRBV6-6|-|many|TRBJ2-7
CASSYRPRGASSYEQYF
TGTGCCAGCAGTTACCGTCCAAGGGGGGCTAGCTCCTACGAGCAGTACTTC
>TRBV7-7|-|many|TRBJ2-2
CATSGGPGELFF
TGTGCTACTTCGGGCGGCCCCGGGGAGCTGTTTTTT
>TRBV6-1|-|many|TRBJ1-2
CASRAGIGYTF
TGTGCCAGCAGGGCCGGGATCGGCTACACCTTC
>TRBV5-4|-|few|TRBJ2-1
CASSGGFGPNEQFF
TGTGCCAGCAGTGGGGGTTTCGGCCCCAATGAGCAGTTCTTC
>TRBV27|-|-|TRBJ1-4
CASSPTGRWEKLFF
TGTGCCAGCTCTCCGACAGGACGGTGGGAAAAACTGTTTTTT
>TRBV7-2|TRBD2|many|TRBJ2-7
CASSLGGGSISYEQYF
TGTGCCAGCAGCTTAGGGGGAGGGTCAATATCCTACGAGCAGTACTTC
>TRBV9|TRBD2|-|TRBJ2-7
CASSISAGGTSYEQYF
TGTGCCAGCAGCATCTCAGCGGGAGGGACCTCCTACGAGCAGTACTTC
>TRBV5-1|-|few|TRBJ2-7
CASSLKTGDEEQYF
TGCGCCAGCAGTTTGAAGACAGGTGACGAAGAGCAGTACTTC
>TRBV28|-|-|TRBJ2-7
CAGSPLDLDYEQYF
TGTGCCGGCAGCCCTCTAGATCTGGACTACGAGCAGTACTTC
>TRBV20-1|-|-|TRBJ2-7
CSALLDYEQYF
TGCAGTGCTCTACTAGACTACGAGCAGTACTTC
>TRBV15|-|few|TRBJ1-2
CATSSGQRGYTF
TGTGCCACCAGCTCAGGACAGCGAGGCTACACCTTC
>TRBV12-3/TRBV12-4|-|-|TRBJ2-1
CAARKANEQFF
TGTGCCGCCAGGAAGGCTAATGAGCAGTTCTTC
>TRBV5-8|-|few|TRBJ2-5
CASSLGIPKGPAETQYF
TGTGCCAGCAGCTTGGGGATCCCAAAGGGACCAGCGGAGACCCAGTACTTC
>TRBV5-1|TRBD1|-|TRBJ2-5
CASSGTGVDGETQCF
TGCGCCAGCAGCGGGACAGGGGTTGATGGAGAGACCCAGTGCTTC
>TRBV30|TRBD2|-|TRBJ2-7
CAWSVTGGEQYF
TGTGCCTGGAGTGTGACGGGAGGTGAGCAGTACTTC
>TRBV24-1|-|few|TRBJ2-7
CATSDLWTELGSSYEQYF
TGTGCCACCAGTGATTTGTGGACAGAACTTGGGAGTTCCTACGAGCAGTACTTC
>TRBV19|-|few|TRBJ1-1
CASSRGQYSEAFF
TGTGCCAGTAGTCGGGGGCAGTACTCCGAAGCTTTCTTT
>TRBV12-3/TRBV12-4|-|many|TRBJ1-4
CATRGWGGSEKLFF
TGTGCCACGCGTGGGTGGGGAGGTAGTGAAAAACTGTTTTTT
>TRBV10-3|-|many|TRBJ1-5
CAIKGESDQPQHF
TGTGCCATCAAGGGTGAGTCGGATCAGCCCCAGCATTTT
>TRBV14|TRBD1|many|TRBJ1-3
CASSPRQGGSGNTIYF
TGTGCCAGCAGCCCCAGACAGGGCGGCTCTGGAAACACCATATATTTT
>TRBV5-6|-|once|TRBJ2-7
CASSLSTRYEQYF
TGTGCCAGCAGCTTATCGACACGTTACGAGCAGTACTTC
>TRBV7-9|-|many|TRBJ1-5
CASSLGETGFYGNQPQHF
TGTGCCAGCAGCTTAGGGGAGACAGGTTTTTATGGCAATCAGCCCCAGCATTTT
>TRBV11-2|-|-|TRBJ1-4
CASSLSFGVNEKLFF
TGTGCCAGCAGCTTAAGTTTCGGGGTGAATGAAAAACTGTTTTTT
>TRBV24-1|TRBD2|many|TRBJ2-3
CATSDPLSAGGPTDTQYF
TGTGCCACCAGTGACCCCCTTAGCGCGGGAGGGCCCACAGATACGCAGTATTTT
>TRBV7-9|-|few|TRBJ2-7
CASSLGTRNSYEQYF
TGTGCCAGCAGCTTAGGAACTAGAAACTCCTACGAGCAGTACTTC
>TRBV3-1|TRBD2|-|TRBJ2-7
CASSQDLVAGGEIEQYF
TGTGCCAGCAGCCAAGATTTAGTAGCGGGAGGGGAGATTGAGCAGTACTTC
>TRBV2|TRBD1|-|TRBJ1-3
CASSNPWDRVNTIYF
TGTGCCAGCAGTAATCCGTGGGACAGGGTTAACACCATATATTTT